This is a list of T cell receptor beta chains from one sample in a study of PD-1 blockade in mismatch repair-deficient tumors. Method: immunoSEQ multiplex PCR; TCRdb's copy keeps in-frame clones and lacks some. The repertoire holds some 130,000 clones, with more than 70% as singletons. Sequencing used peripheral blood, obtained almost 74 weeks after starting pembrolizumab. These receptors were collected from an adult with mismatch repair-deficient cancer. The CDR3 runs from the conserved cysteine through the conserved F or W. The D gene is left open where the match is weak. Where a row states a size, it is once, few, many or the class of an expanded clone; other rows omit it.

TRBV10-2	.	TRBD2	TRBJ2-5	TGCGCCAGCAGTGAGGGGACTAGCGGGCCGTACCAAGAGACCCAGTACTTC	CASSEGTSGPYQETQYF
TRBV2	.	.	TRBJ2-7	TGTGCCAGCAGTGATACGGCAGGGGCGACCCCTTCCTACGAGCAGTACTTC	CASSDTAGATPSYEQYF
TRBV5-1	.	.	TRBJ1-1	TGCGCCAGCAGCTTATGGGGGTACACTGAAGCTTTCTTT	CASSLWGYTEAFF
TRBV5-1	once	.	TRBJ2-1	TGCGGCTGTCGTTTTTCCGGGAGTGTGGCCAATGAGCAGTTCTTC	CGCRFSGSVANEQFF
TRBV18	.	.	TRBJ2-7	TGTGCCAGCTCAGCCACGGGGTCAAGGAGGGAGCAGTACTTC	CASSATGSRREQYF
TRBV12-2	.	.	TRBJ2-1	TGTGCAAGCCGGGTCGGGGAGCTGAGCTCCTACAATGAGCAGTTCTTC	CASRVGELSSYNEQFF
TRBV2	.	.	TRBJ2-5	TGTGCCAGCAGTGAAGCCCTTCGGCAAGAGACCCAGTACTTC	CASSEALRQETQYF
TRBV13	.	.	TRBJ1-5	TGTGCCAGCAGCTTAGGTGGGGGCACTCAGCCCCAGCATTTT	CASSLGGGTQPQHF
TRBV6-5	once	.	TRBJ1-2	TGTGCCAGCACTTACGGGGGGGGCTATGGCTACACCTTC	CASTYGGGYGYTF
TRBV19	.	TRBD1	TRBJ2-4	TGTGCCAGTAGTTCCCAGGGGGCAGTGGGAAACATTCAGTACTTC	CASSSQGAVGNIQYF
TRBV9	.	.	TRBJ2-1	TGTGCCAGCAGCGGCGACTGGGGGTTCTCTGAGCAGTTCTTC	CASSGDWGFSEQFF
TRBV29-1	.	.	TRBJ2-7	TGCAGCGTGGCGCGGGGACTTACCTACGAGCAGTACTTC	CSVARGLTYEQYF
TRBV28	.	.	TRBJ2-7	TGTGCCAGCAGTAACCCCAGGGGACCCTACGAGCAGTACTTC	CASSNPRGPYEQYF
TRBV7-9	.	TRBD2	TRBJ2-7	TGTGCCAGCAGCCCGGGGACTAGCGGGAGGACCTACGAGCAGTACTTC	CASSPGTSGRTYEQYF
TRBV7-2	.	.	TRBJ2-3	TGTGCCAGCAGCTTAGGCAGGGGTTGGCTACAAGATACGCAGTATTTT	CASSLGRGWLQDTQYF
TRBV27	.	.	TRBJ2-7	TGTGCCAGCAGTTTATCGGGCAGAGGGGAGCAGTACTTC	CASSLSGRGEQYF
TRBV6-1	few	.	TRBJ1-1	TGTGCCAGCATTCGGCCCACCCCAGGGGACACTGAAGCTTTCTTT	CASIRPTPGDTEAFF
TRBV4-3	.	TRBD1	TRBJ2-5	TGCGCCAGCAGTACAGGGGGCTTGGAAAAGACCCAGTACTTC	CASSTGGLEKTQYF
TRBV27	.	TRBD1	TRBJ1-2	TGTGCCAGCAGCTTGACAGGGAACTATGGCTACACCTTC	CASSLTGNYGYTF
TRBV4-1	once	TRBD1	TRBJ2-7	TGCGCCAGCAGCCAAGGCATCCTAGGCGGGGACAGGAGCTACGAGCAGTACTTC	CASSQGILGGDRSYEQYF
TRBV6-1	.	.	TRBJ2-2	TGTGCCGGCCTAGAGCTGAACACCGGGGAGCTGTTTTTT	CAGLELNTGELFF
TRBV27	.	.	TRBJ1-1	TGTGCCAGCAGAGGGGTTTGGACTGAAGCTTTCTTT	CASRGVWTEAFF
TRBV19	.	.	TRBJ1-2	TGTGCCAGTAGTCCCAGGGGTGGCTATGGCTACACCTTC	CASSPRGGYGYTF
TRBV6-6	few	.	TRBJ2-2	TGTGCCAGCTCGTCCGGGGAGCTGTTTTTT	CASSSGELFF
TRBV7-9	.	.	TRBJ2-5	TGTGCCAGCAGCGCCCAACTGGGTGGGACCCAGTACTTC	CASSAQLGGTQYF
TRBV9	.	.	TRBJ1-3	TGTGCCAGCAGCGGTACAGGGATTGCTGGAAACACCATATATTTT	CASSGTGIAGNTIYF
TRBV5-6	.	.	TRBJ2-7	TGTGCCAGCAAAGACAGCTACGAGCAGTACTTC	CASKDSYEQYF
TRBV6-1	.	.	TRBJ2-7	TGTGCCAGCAGTGAAGTAGTCGGGGCATCCTATTACGAGCAGTACTTC	CASSEVVGASYYEQYF
TRBV28	.	TRBD1	TRBJ1-2	TGTGCCAGCAGTTCGGCTGACAGGGTTCGGGGCTACACCTTC	CASSSADRVRGYTF
TRBV2	.	TRBD1	TRBJ1-1	TGTGCCAGCATCGGGCAGGGGGCGAGCACTGAAGCTTTCTTT	CASIGQGASTEAFF
TRBV6-6	.	.	TRBJ2-7	TGTGCCAGCAGTTATCGTTGGCCGACTTACGAGCAGTACTTC	CASSYRWPTYEQYF
TRBV7-9	.	TRBD2	TRBJ2-1	TGTGCCAGCAGCCAGGAGGGACTAACGTACAATGAGCAGTTCTTC	CASSQEGLTYNEQFF
TRBV7-9	few	TRBD2	TRBJ2-3	TGTGCCAGCAGCGCGACTAGCGGGCGGGTTAGAGGTACGCAGTATTTT	CASSATSGRVRGTQYF
TRBV9	.	.	TRBJ2-2	TGTGCCAGCAGCCCACGACTAGACGCGAACACCGGGGAGCTGTTTTTT	CASSPRLDANTGELFF
TRBV6-1	once	.	TRBJ2-7	TGTGCCAGCAGTGAATTGGCAGGGGACTTCACCTACGAGCAGTACTTC	CASSELAGDFTYEQYF
TRBV7-2	.	.	TRBJ1-2	TGTGCCAGCAGCTTGGGTGGCGGCTACACCTTC	CASSLGGGYTF
TRBV25-1	.	TRBD2	TRBJ2-1	TGTGCCAGCAGAAGGACTAGCGGCTACAATGAGCAGTTCTTC	CASRRTSGYNEQFF
TRBV5-1	.	.	TRBJ2-2	TGCGCCAGCAGCTTGAAAGGGGTCCGGGAGCTGTTTTTT	CASSLKGVRELFF
TRBV7-9	.	.	TRBJ2-2	TGTGCCAGCAGCCCGTGGGGGGTCGGGGAGCTGTTTTTT	CASSPWGVGELFF
TRBV13	.	TRBD2	TRBJ2-2	TGTGCCAGCAGCACGACTAGCGGGAGCGAATTTACCGGGGAGCTGTTTTTT	CASSTTSGSEFTGELFF
TRBV9	.	.	TRBJ1-3	TGTGCCAGCAGCGTAGAGAAGGTGGGGGAGGGAAACACCATATATTTT	CASSVEKVGEGNTIYF
TRBV27	.	.	TRBJ2-5	TGTGCCAGCAGTTTAAGCCGGGACTTCCAAGAGACCCAGTACTTC	CASSLSRDFQETQYF
TRBV4-3	.	TRBD1	TRBJ2-2	TGCGCCAGCAGCCAAGATTTAAGGGGGCTAGCCCCCGCGGGCGGGGAGCTGTTTTTT	CASSQDLRGLAPAGGELFF
TRBV11-3	once	.	TRBJ2-5	TGTGCCAGCAGCTTATTTATCGGACAAGAGACCCAGTACTTC	CASSLFIGQETQYF
TRBV9	.	TRBD2	TRBJ2-1	TGTGCCAGCAGCGTATCGGGAGGCGCTGCCTACAATGAGCAGTTCTTC	CASSVSGGAAYNEQFF
TRBV4-3	.	TRBD1	TRBJ1-4	TGCGCCAGCAGCCAAGGACAGGGACGGGAAAAACTGTTTTTT	CASSQGQGREKLFF
TRBV29-1	once	.	TRBJ2-7	TGCAGCGTGGGCTGGACAACATCGAACCCTACGCCCGAGCAGTACTTC	CSVGWTTSNPTPEQYF
TRBV5-4	.	.	TRBJ2-7	TGTGCCAGCAGCTCCCGGGACCTCTACGAGCAGTACTTC	CASSSRDLYEQYF
TRBV5-1	.	TRBD1	TRBJ1-2	TGCGCCAGCAGCCCAAAGGACAGGGGAAGTAAGAACTATGGCTACACCTTC	CASSPKDRGSKNYGYTF
TRBV5-1	.	.	TRBJ2-7	TGCGCCAGCAGCTCGGCGGCAGGGGTATCCTACGAGCAGTACTTC	CASSSAAGVSYEQYF
TRBV5-1	.	TRBD2	TRBJ2-1	TGCGCCAGCAGCCTGCTTATAGCGGGAATTGGGTTTCAAACCTACAATGAGCAGTTCTTC	CASSLLIAGIGFQTYNEQFF
TRBV23-1	.	TRBD1	TRBJ2-4	TGCGCCAGCAGTCAATCCTCCCCGGACAGGGTGGGTTTCAACATTCAGTACTTC	CASSQSSPDRVGFNIQYF
TRBV6-5	.	.	TRBJ2-2	TGTGCCAGCAGTTACAGGACAGCCGGGGAGCTGTTTTTT	CASSYRTAGELFF
TRBV2	.	TRBD1	TRBJ1-4	TGTGCCAGCAGTGGAGACAGGGGATGGGAAAAACTGTTTTTT	CASSGDRGWEKLFF